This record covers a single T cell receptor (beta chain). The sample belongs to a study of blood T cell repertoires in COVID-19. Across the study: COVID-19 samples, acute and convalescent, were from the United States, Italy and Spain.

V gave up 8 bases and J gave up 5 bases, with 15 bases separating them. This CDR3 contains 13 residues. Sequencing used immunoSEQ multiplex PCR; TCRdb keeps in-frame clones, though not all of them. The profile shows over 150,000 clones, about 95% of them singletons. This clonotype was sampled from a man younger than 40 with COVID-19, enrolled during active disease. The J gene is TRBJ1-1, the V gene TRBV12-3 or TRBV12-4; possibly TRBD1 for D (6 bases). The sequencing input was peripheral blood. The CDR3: CASGTLMGTEAFF. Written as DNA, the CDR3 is TGTGCCAGCGGGACACTAATGGGTACTGAAGCTTTCTTT.